Listed below are T cell receptor beta chains from one sample, sequenced in a study of cytomegalovirus exposure and HLA in healthy donors. Here immunoSEQ multiplex PCR was the method, and the copy in TCRdb shows in-frame clones only, minus some. The sample has hundreds of thousands of clones; 82% are singletons. The sequencing input was PBMCs. These receptors were collected from a man in his forties in good health and CMV-seropositive. The CDR3 runs from the conserved cysteine through the conserved F or W.

>TRBV5-1
CASSVPSGSKQETQYF
>TRBV18
CASSLFDRGTYEQYF
>TRBV4-2
CASSQDREAGNTIYF
>TRBV7-6
CASSLDPGQALVYGYTF
>TRBV6-5
CASSLGQGLYQPQHF
>TRBV5-1
CASSLAGQETYEQYF
>TRBV5-6
CASSSLWGGSGNTIYF
>TRBV6-1
CASSSGTTYYGYTF
>TRBV6-6
CASRAGTSGYNEQFF
>TRBV29-1
CSVDPGTDYGYTF
>TRBV2
CASWEGKGNQPQHF
>TRBV19
CASSIQGYTEAFF
>TRBV19
CASSYSRDTQYF
>TRBV5-1
CASSTGQYTQYF
>TRBV5-8
CASSLRQGETQYF
>TRBV7-6
CASSSENWGGEQYF
>TRBV27
CASSYRDTGGGYTF
>TRBV2
CASLWTSGSQDTQYF
>TRBV2
CASSSGLAGGTDTQYF
>TRBV6-5
CASGGVGAGEKLFF
>TRBV5-1
CASSSKDTQYF
>TRBV27
CASSPQNRGKDEQFF
>TRBV7-9
CASSSVSGRPPREQYF
>TRBV19
CASSSTSGAYNEQFF
>TRBV10-1
CASSDRVGTPMAEQYF
>TRBV7-3
CASSLTRENTDTQYF
>TRBV25-1
CASSGIGRGEQFF
>TRBV7-9
CASSLGAGSETQYF
>TRBV5-1
CASSLVGTSGRAPYNEQFF
>TRBV6-6
CASSYTGDHTNYGYTF
>TRBV5-4
CASSFIASSYNEQFF
>TRBV9
CASSIGTVTEAFF
>TRBV7-2
CASSLPWRADTDTQYF
>TRBV11-2
CASSLGRSSNQPQHF
>TRBV5-1
CASSSQGFYDNEQFF
>TRBV5-5
CASSLDSSGNTIYF
>TRBV19
CATADRGGTRYGYTF
>TRBV2
CASSVQGLNTEAFF
>TRBV5-6
CASSWGHLNTEAFF
>TRBV10-2
CASSASGVTTDTQYF
>TRBV7-9
CASRSSGTGVTEAFF
>TRBV19
CASTTGTVNQPQHF
>TRBV7-9
CASSQRTGSSYEQYF
>TRBV30
CAWSPRGGLRNTIYF
>TRBV7-9
CASSSAGGSASYEQYF
>TRBV6-1
CASSEDYRVYNEKLFF
>TRBV18
CASSLGTGNQPQHF
>TRBV18
CASSPWTSGRNGAGNEQFF
>TRBV7-6
CASSSTAGSGEKLFF